These 6 T cell receptor beta chains originate from one sample sequenced in a study of blood T cell repertoires in COVID-19. Produced via immunoSEQ multiplex PCR; TCRdb's table is partial and in-frame only. Here the sample spans some 330,000 clones, over 70% being singletons. The material sequenced was PBMCs or T cells enriched from blood (not recorded which). These receptors came from a man aged 25-40 years who had recovered from COVID-19.

The chain uses TRBV7-9 and TRBJ2-1, with 7 bases identical to TRBD2. Trimming at V came to 3 bases and at J to 8 bases, leaving 10 bases not matched to a gene. Per the germline V gene, CDR1 is SEHNR and CDR2 is FQNEAQ (reference sequence). This CDR3 is built from 15 residues. CDR3 DNA: TGTGCCAGCAGCTTCGGGGAGGGCTTGTTTGATGAGCAGTTCTTC. As protein: CASSFGEGLFDEQFF.

This chain uses TRBV9 with TRBJ1-4; D is unclear. CDR1 and CDR2 from the germline V gene are SGDLS and YYNGEE. V was cut by 0 bases and J by 3 bases, with 9 bases left in between. The length of the CDR3 is 15 residues. As DNA, the CDR3 is TGTGCCAGCAGCGTAGGAGGCAGAGCTAATGAAAAACTGTTTTTT. This codes for CASSVGGRANEKLFF.

The chain couples TRBV14 to TRBJ1-2; 10 nucleotides line up with TRBD1. Germline trimming cut 6 bases from V and 4 bases from J; bases unmatched to any gene: 5. The length of the CDR3 is 14 residues. The germline gives CDR1 SGHDN, CDR2 FVKESK. The CDR3 DNA reads as TGTGCCAGCAGTCGGGACAGGGGCAGCTATGGCTACACCTTC. As protein: CASSRDRGSYGYTF.

The V call is TRBV5-7, the J call TRBJ1-6, with unresolved D. TRBV5-7 has ORF status, its function being uncertain. V lost 4 bases and J 0 bases, leaving 8 bases between the germline ends. This CDR3 region has 15 residues. The chain's CDR3 is CASSSLLSYNSPLHF. CDR3 DNA sequence: TGTGCCAGCAGCAGCCTGCTCTCCTATAATTCACCCCTCCACTTT.

This chain connects TRBV11-2 to TRBJ2-3, with 8 bases identical to TRBD2. J was trimmed by 0 bases and V by 5 bases; bases with no gene match: 4. Looked up from germline, CDR1 is SGHAT and CDR2 is FQNNGV. This CDR3 has 15 amino acids. The chain's CDR3 is CASSAQRGSTDTQYF. CDR3 coding DNA: TGTGCCAGCAGCGCTCAGCGGGGGAGCACAGATACGCAGTATTTT.

The gene calls are TRBV13 and TRBJ2-3; 7 positions agree with TRBD2. With V trimmed by 0 bases and J by 2 bases, 5 bases remained unmatched. CDR3 size: 16 residues. Germline V CDR1 and CDR2: PRHDT, FYEKMQ (reference sequence). The CDR3 loop is CASSLGLGGFTDTQYF. The CDR3 region has the DNA TGTGCCAGCAGCTTAGGCCTCGGGGGGTTCACAGATACGCAGTATTTT.